This TCR beta chain was retrieved from a study of blood T cell repertoires in COVID-19. The CDR3 has 15 amino acids. Germline V gene lookup returns CDR1 SGHTA and CDR2 FQGTGA. V trimming: 2 bases; J trimming: 2 bases; junction bases outside the gene matches: 4. Using immunoSEQ multiplex PCR, the repertoire was profiled, and TCRdb retains in-frame clones only, with some absent. The data show roughly 250,000 clones, approximately 90% seen once. Cohorts were assigned according to the clinical history that participants reported. The chain has TRBV7-3 and TRBJ2-7, with 9 nucleotides matching TRBD2. Sequenced sample: PBMCs or T cells enriched from blood (not recorded which). This clonotype was obtained from a woman between 25 and 40 years old with acute COVID-19. The CDR3 nucleotides read TGTGCCAGCAGCTTATTGGCGGGAGGGCCCTACGAGCAGTACTTC. Translating gives CASSLLAGGPYEQYF.